This T cell receptor (beta chain) was sequenced in a study of graft-versus-host responses after intestinal transplantation. Clones were read by immunoSEQ multiplex PCR, and TCRdb kept only the in-frame ones, dropping some. The sample lists 95,000 to 150,000 clones; about 93% were seen once. The CDR3 is 15 residues long. V dropped 5 bases and J dropped 0 bases, with 11 bases sitting between them. The germline CDR1 and CDR2 sequences are WSHSY and SAAADI. In the case of this clone: Its antigen is unknown.

This TCR derives from a human donor who received an intestinal transplant. The sequencing used unstimulated CD4+ T cells sorted from spleen or lymph node cells, collected before intestinal transplant. The rearrangement uses TRBV10-2 and TRBJ1-3; D gene unclear. The CDR3 bases are TGCGCCAGCAGTTCCAGCTACGGCTCTGGAAACACCATATATTTT. It yields the protein CASSSSYGSGNTIYF.